The 31 T cell receptor beta chains listed next were all sequenced from one sample in a study of cytomegalovirus exposure and HLA in healthy donors. Vbeta (60) and Jbeta (13) primers were used in the PCR. The data were produced by immunoSEQ multiplex PCR, yet TCRdb's version contains in-frame clones alone and is incomplete. The repertoire includes about 89,000 clones, about 74% of them detected once, and about 3.8% sits in the top ten. Sequenced sample: PBMCs. These TCRs come from a man younger than 40 in good health and CMV-seronegative.

This rearrangement joins TRBV27 to TRBJ1-1; D perhaps matches TRBD1 (5 bases). This CDR3 is 15 amino acids long. Germline values: CDR1 MNHEY, CDR2 SMNVEV (reference sequence). The V end was cut by 0 bases, the J end by 4 bases, with 12 bases between. CDR3 DNA sequence: TGTGCCAGCAGTTTATCTAAGGGGTTGAGCACTGAAGCTTTCTTT. This codes for CASSLSKGLSTEAFF.

This clone was counted only a few times. This rearrangement joins TRBV6-6 to TRBJ1-1; the D gene is possibly TRBD1 (6 bases). V lost 7 bases to trimming and J lost 9 bases, with 12 bases between them. There are 11 residues in the CDR3. Per germline, CDR1 MNHNY and CDR2 SVGAGI (reference sequence). This CDR3 is CASILGAQAFF. CDR3 in DNA: TGTGCCAGCATTCTGGGGGCGCAAGCTTTCTTT.

This clone was seen a few times. V and J are TRBV4-1 and TRBJ2-5; weak D call: TRBD1 (5 bases). The CDR3 totals 16 residues. Germline CDR1 MGHRA, CDR2 YSYEKL. Deletions cut 1 base from V and 7 bases from J, with 19 bases between. The DNA of the CDR3 is TGCGCCAGCAGCCAAGTCTCCAGGGATGGATTGTGGACCCAGTACTTC. It encodes CASSQVSRDGLWTQYF.

This clone was counted a few times. This chain uses TRBV4-3 with TRBJ2-4; tentatively, D is TRBD1 (5 bases). Germline V CDR1 and CDR2: LGHNA, YSLEER. The CDR3 runs 15 residues. Deletions cut 0 bases from V and 7 bases from J, with 13 bases between. The CDR3 DNA is TGCGCCAGCAGCCAAGATGGGCTTCCAGGGAACATTCAGTACTTC. It is translated as CASSQDGLPGNIQYF.

V and J are TRBV19 and TRBJ1-4, with a possible D match to TRBD1 (6 bases). The germline V and J ends were trimmed by 1 base and 7 bases, with 16 bases remaining between them. The CDR3 covers 16 residues. The germline gives CDR1 LNHDA, CDR2 SQIVND (reference sequence). The chain's CDR3 is CASSIVSQGVREKLFF. The CDR3 nucleotides are TGTGCCAGTAGTATAGTTTCACAGGGAGTTCGTGAAAAACTGTTTTTT.

This clone has just a few counts. The chain employs TRBV7-8 and TRBJ1-4; no firm D call. This CDR3 region has 13 residues. The V end was cut by 5 bases, the J end by 2 bases, with 6 bases between. CDR1 is SGHVS, CDR2 FQNEAQ, per germline. DNA for the CDR3: TGTGCCAGCAGCACTATGACTAATGAAAAACTGTTTTTT. This encodes CASSTMTNEKLFF.

V is TRBV4-1 and J is TRBJ1-1; D is ambiguous. The CDR3 totals 14 residues. Trimming removed 4 bases from V and 7 bases from J, with 16 bases in between. Germline V gives CDR1 MGHRA, CDR2 YSYEKL. The DNA for the CDR3 is TGCGCCAGCAGCCCCTATCTACGGGTAGGTGAAGCTTTCTTT. Translated, it gives CASSPYLRVGEAFF.

The chain joins TRBV7-9 to TRBJ2-1, with 14 bases fitting TRBD2. This CDR3 contains 15 residues. V gave up 4 bases and J gave up 12 bases; unmatched junction bases: 8. Germline CDR1 is SEHNR and CDR2 is FQNEAQ (reference sequence). The chain's CDR3 is CASSSAGLAGVGQFF. The CDR3 DNA follows: TGTGCCAGCAGCTCTGCGGGACTAGCGGGAGTAGGGCAGTTCTTC.

V is TRBV4-1 and J is TRBJ1-6; TRBD1 might be the D (5 bases). Germline lookup yields CDR1 MGHRA and CDR2 YSYEKL. The CDR3 spans 18 residues. Trimming left V 0 bases short and J 3 bases short, with 15 bases between. The CDR3 sequence: CASSQEGAGNGYNSPLHF. CDR3 nucleotides: TGCGCCAGCAGCCAAGAAGGGGCAGGGAACGGCTATAATTCACCCCTCCACTTT.

This clone was picked up a small number of times. V usage is TRBV6-4 and J usage is TRBJ2-3, with 8 bases fitting TRBD1. This CDR3 comprises 15 residues. V was clipped by 2 bases and J by 4 bases; unmatched bases: 5. Germline V gives CDR1 MRHNA, CDR2 SNTAGT. The CDR3 nucleotides read TGTGCCAGCAGTGACCGCGGACAGGGAGCAGATACGCAGTATTTT. It codes for CASSDRGQGADTQYF.

This chain uses TRBV6-6 with TRBJ2-5, with TRBD2 matching 8 bases. From germline, CDR1 is MNHNY and CDR2 SVGAGI (reference sequence). Germline trimming cut 4 bases from V and 4 bases from J; bases unmatched to any gene: 5. The CDR3 extends over 14 amino acids. The CDR3 DNA reads TGTGCCAGCAGTTCAAGCGGGGGAAGAGAGACCCAGTACTTC. The encoded protein is CASSSSGGRETQYF.

The rearrangement uses TRBV5-6 and TRBJ1-1; 7 bases fit TRBD1. The CDR3 is 13 residues long. Germline CDR1 reads SGHDT; CDR2 reads YYEEEE. The V and J ends lost 3 bases and 6 bases, in that order; junction bases with no gene match: 5. This CDR3 is CASSYLRGPEAFF. The CDR3 nucleotides read TGTGCCAGCAGCTACCTGAGGGGGCCTGAAGCTTTCTTT.

The chain couples TRBV7-8 to TRBJ1-5; D is unresolved. Germline values: CDR1 SGHVS, CDR2 FQNEAQ. The CDR3 sequence is 16 residues long. The V gene lost 5 bases and the J gene lost 0 bases, with 14 bases spanning the gap. DNA for the CDR3: TGTGCCAGCAGCCGATCTAACAGAAATAGCAATCAGCCCCAGCATTTT. Its protein is CASSRSNRNSNQPQHF.

The chain carries TRBV28 and TRBJ1-5; a weak D match, TRBD1 (6 bases). Germline-derived CDR1 and CDR2 are MDHEN and SYDVKM. V was clipped by 7 bases and J by 3 bases, with 16 bases between them. The CDR3 runs 15 residues. Written as DNA, the CDR3 is TGTGCCAGCACTGCCACGGGGACACCCAATCAGCCCCAGCATTTT. It translates to CASTATGTPNQPQHF.

The genes are TRBV28 and TRBJ2-5; D unclear. Trimming took 4 bases from V and 3 from J, leaving 9 bases between them. The germline V gene has CDR1 MDHEN and CDR2 SYDVKM. The CDR3 is 13 amino acids. The CDR3 reads CASSSISKETQYF. The CDR3 region has the DNA TGTGCCAGCAGTTCCATCAGTAAAGAGACCCAGTACTTC.

This rearrangement joins TRBV6-6 to TRBJ1-5, with 8 nucleotides matching TRBD1. The germline CDR1 and CDR2 sequences are MNHNY and SVGAGI (reference sequence). V lost 2 bases, J lost 1 base, and 1 base stayed unmatched. CDR3 length: 15 amino acids. CDR3 bases: TGTGCCAGCAGTTACCGGACAGGGAGCAATCAGCCCCAGCATTTT. Its protein product is CASSYRTGSNQPQHF.

The chain recombines TRBV19 with TRBJ1-3; D possibly corresponds to TRBD1 (5 bases). The germline V and J ends were trimmed by 3 bases and 1 base, with 7 bases remaining between them. The CDR3 loop spans 14 amino acids. CDR1 is LNHDA and CDR2 is SQIVND in the germline V gene (reference sequence). The CDR3 bases are TGTGCCAGTAGTATGGGGGGATCTGGAAACACCATATATTTT. It yields the protein CASSMGGSGNTIYF.

The chain carries TRBV7-2 and TRBJ2-5; TRBD2 aligns across 7 bases. The length of the CDR3 is 14 residues. V was clipped by 0 bases and J by 2 bases; unmatched bases: 0. CDR1 and CDR2 from the germline V gene are SGHTA and FQGNSA. Here the CDR3 DNA reads TGTGCCAGCAGCTTAGCGCGGGAGCAAGAGACCCAGTACTTC. Translated, it gives CASSLAREQETQYF.

This clone was detected only once. This chain links TRBV27 with TRBJ2-3; the D gene is possibly TRBD1 (6 bases). CDR3 length equals 14 residues. CDR1 and CDR2 (germline): MNHEY, SMNVEV (reference sequence). The V gene lost 9 bases and the J gene lost 2 bases, with 15 bases spanning the gap. The CDR3 DNA follows: TGTGCCAGAACGGACAGCTACTTCACAGATACGCAGTATTTT. Translated: CARTDSYFTDTQYF.

The genes are TRBV7-8 and TRBJ2-7; TRBD2 agrees at 10 bases. Germline V gives CDR1 SGHVS, CDR2 FQNEAQ. With V trimmed by 2 bases and J by 0 bases, 4 bases remained unmatched. The CDR3 spans 16 residues. The CDR3 loop reads CASSLSGREGSYEQYF. CDR3 DNA: TGTGCCAGCAGCTTAAGCGGGAGGGAGGGCTCCTACGAGCAGTACTTC.

The rearrangement joins TRBV9 to TRBJ2-5; 9 nucleotides line up with TRBD2. The germline CDR1 and CDR2 sequences are SGDLS and YYNGEE. V lost 5 bases, J lost 4 bases, and 9 bases stayed unmatched. The CDR3 extends over 15 amino acids. Here the CDR3 DNA reads TGTGCCAGCAGTTCAGCGGGAGGCTTCGGAGAGACCCAGTACTTC. The encoded protein is CASSSAGGFGETQYF.

This chain links TRBV4-3 with TRBJ1-5, with 8 positions matching TRBD1. This CDR3 comprises 15 residues. The germline V gene encodes CDR1 LGHNA and CDR2 YSLEER. V lost 4 bases and J lost 4; bases outside the gene matches: 6. The CDR3 loop reads CASSLGTGLNQPQHF. The CDR3 DNA reads TGCGCCAGCAGCCTAGGGACAGGCCTAAATCAGCCCCAGCATTTT.

The rearrangement links TRBV29-1 to TRBJ1-2; 9 bases map to TRBD1. Germline CDR1 and CDR2: SQVTM and ANQGSEA. The CDR3 is 15 amino acids. Losses at the gene ends were 4 bases for V and 0 bases for J; bases not matched to a gene: 6. The CDR3 protein is CSVAGQGTANYGYTF. CDR3 bases: TGCAGCGTTGCCGGACAGGGGACGGCTAACTATGGCTACACCTTC.

This clone has a handful of counts. The V call is TRBV10-2, the J call TRBJ1-5, with D possibly matching TRBD1 (6 bases). Germline values: CDR1 WSHSY, CDR2 SAAADI. The CDR3 is 15 residues long. The V gene lost 6 bases and the J gene lost 4 bases, with 16 bases spanning the gap. CDR3 sequence reads: CASRRGGSLNQPQHF. CDR3 sequence (DNA): TGCGCCAGCAGGAGGGGGGGAAGTCTTAATCAGCCCCAGCATTTT.

V gene TRBV28 combines with J gene TRBJ1-1; TRBD1 aligns across 11 bases. The trim removed 3 bases at V and 3 bases at J, leaving 3 bases unmatched. There are 15 residues in the CDR3. Germline V gene sequence: CDR1 MDHEN, CDR2 SYDVKM. CDR3 sequence: CASSLDRGPHTEAFF. The CDR3 DNA reads as TGTGCCAGCAGTTTGGACAGGGGGCCGCACACTGAAGCTTTCTTT.

The DNA for the CDR3 is TGTGCCAGCAGCTTAGAGCCGATGACTAGTGCGGGCCAAGAGACCCAGTACTTC. It translates to CASSLEPMTSAGQETQYF. The V call is TRBV7-6, the J call TRBJ2-5; weak D call: TRBD2 (6 bases). The CDR3 covers 18 residues. Between the trimmed V and J ends, which lost 1 base and 1 base, there was a span of 19 bases. Germline-derived CDR1 and CDR2 are SGHVS and FNYEAQ.

The chain combines TRBV7-7 with TRBJ2-1, with a tentative D call TRBD1 (6 bases). With 5 bases removed from V and 4 bases from J, the gap between germline ends came to 15 bases. Germline V gene sequence: CDR1 SSHAT, CDR2 FNYEAQ (reference sequence). The CDR3 spans 15 residues. The CDR3 nucleotides read TGTGCCAGCAGCACCCGGGACACTCCATACAATGAGCAGTTCTTC. Translated: CASSTRDTPYNEQFF.

The J gene is TRBJ2-2, the V gene TRBV10-3; 11 bases are shared with TRBD2. The CDR3 length is 17 residues. Germline CDR1 reads ENHRY; CDR2 reads SYGVKD. V trimming: 0 bases; J trimming: 6 bases; junction bases outside the gene matches: 6. The CDR3 DNA reads TGTGCCATCAGTGAGTCCCGGGGGACTAGCGGTCCCGGGGAGCTGTTTTTT. Its translation is CAISESRGTSGPGELFF.

This clone was seen only a few times. This chain links TRBV19 with TRBJ2-2; 7 nucleotides agree with TRBD1. The trim removed 5 bases at V and 4 bases at J, leaving 7 bases unmatched. Per the germline V gene, CDR1 is LNHDA and CDR2 is SQIVND (reference sequence). This CDR3 is built from 15 residues. The CDR3 DNA reads as TGTGCCAGTAGTTCGCGGCAGGGGGTCACCGGGGAGCTGTTTTTT. This sequence encodes CASSSRQGVTGELFF.

The chain joins TRBV10-2 to TRBJ2-3; 13 bases agree with TRBD2. The CDR3 sequence is 16 residues long. Germline V gene sequence: CDR1 WSHSY, CDR2 SAAADI. V was pared by 6 bases and J by 7 bases, with 10 bases of the junction left unmatched. This chain's CDR3 is CASRWTSGSGGNTQYF. The CDR3 DNA follows: TGCGCCAGCAGGTGGACTAGCGGGAGTGGGGGGAATACGCAGTATTTT.

V and J are TRBV27 and TRBJ2-3; D perhaps matches TRBD1 (5 bases). The CDR3 totals 12 residues. CDR1 and CDR2 (germline): MNHEY, SMNVEV (reference sequence). V lost 5 bases to trimming and J lost 6 bases, with 9 bases between them. The CDR3 region is CASSKGWDTQYF. In DNA, the CDR3 is TGTGCCAGCAGTAAGGGGTGGGATACGCAGTATTTT.